This entry describes one T cell receptor beta chain. The sample comes from a study of blood T cell repertoires in COVID-19. Across the whole study: The study drew acute and convalescent COVID-19 samples from the United States, Italy and Spain. Sources were T cells, B-cell-depleted T cells, or PBMCs; the material itself was cDNA or gDNA.

There are 14 residues in the CDR3. Looked up from germline, CDR1 is GTSNPN and CDR2 is SVGIG (reference sequence). V lost 2 bases, J lost 1 base, and 8 bases lay in between. The authors' processing: Amplification of reference gene primers was used by the study to estimate nucleated cell counts. Measured with immunoSEQ multiplex PCR; TCRdb has only the in-frame clones, and not every one. The DNA was the basis for D and trimming; V, J and clone size are from that table. The sample contains fewer than 200,000 clones, roughly 87% of which appear only once. The sequenced material came from peripheral blood. This receptor was obtained from a woman aged 65 to 85 with COVID-19, enrolled during active disease. V and J are TRBV30 and TRBJ2-2; D ambiguous. This CDR3 reads CAWSRALNTGELFF. The CDR3 nucleotides are TGTGCCTGGAGTCGTGCGTTGAACACCGGGGAGCTGTTTTTT.